This TCR beta chain was identified during a study of cytomegalovirus exposure and HLA in healthy donors. At the level of the study: An earlier analysis found around 120 million unique TCR beta sequences from 200 million or so T cells.

Trimming cost V 7 bases and J 5 bases; bases outside gene matches: 17. The CDR3 runs to 18 residues. CDR1 SEHNR and CDR2 FQNEAQ come from the germline V gene (reference sequence). 60 Vbeta and 13 Jbeta primers were used in PCR. Authors' methods: Approximately 12 million of the roughly 80 million unique TCR beta chains counted in a later analysis were shared. Clones were read by immunoSEQ multiplex PCR, and TCRdb kept only the in-frame ones, dropping some. The V and J calls and clone size were taken over from that table, and D and trimming were inferred from the DNA. The sample carries under 150,000 clones, roughly 80% recorded once. Broader study findings: Indistinguishable V segments, including TRBV6-2 and TRBV6-3, were excluded. Researchers had no immune exposure information except CMV serostatus available.

Worth noting for this clone: Antigen specificity is unknown.

The chain recombines TRBV7-9 with TRBJ2-1, with 10 bases aligning to TRBD2. Sequencing was performed on PBMCs. The clonotype comes from a male donor in good health and CMV-seronegative. The CDR3 here is CASTRFPFTSGDDNEQFF. DNA of the CDR3: TGTGCCAGCACCCGCTTCCCCTTCACTAGCGGGGACGACAATGAGCAGTTCTTC.